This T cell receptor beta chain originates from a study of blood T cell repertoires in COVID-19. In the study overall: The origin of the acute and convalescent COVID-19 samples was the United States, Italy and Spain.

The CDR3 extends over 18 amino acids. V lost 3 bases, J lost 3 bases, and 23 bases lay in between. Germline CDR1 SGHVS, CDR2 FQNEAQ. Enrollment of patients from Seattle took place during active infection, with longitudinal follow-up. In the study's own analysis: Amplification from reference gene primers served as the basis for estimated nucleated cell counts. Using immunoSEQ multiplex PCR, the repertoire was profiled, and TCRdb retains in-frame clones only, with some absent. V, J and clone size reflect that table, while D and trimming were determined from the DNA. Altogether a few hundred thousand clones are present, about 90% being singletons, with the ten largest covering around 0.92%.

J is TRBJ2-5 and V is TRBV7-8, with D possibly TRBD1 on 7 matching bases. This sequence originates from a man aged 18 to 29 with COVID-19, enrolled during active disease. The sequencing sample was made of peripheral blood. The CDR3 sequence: CASSFYYRDTGEEETQYF. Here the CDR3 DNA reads TGTGCCAGCAGCTTCTACTATCGGGACACAGGGGAGGAAGAGACCCAGTACTTC. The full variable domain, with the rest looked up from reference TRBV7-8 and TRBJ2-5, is GAGVSQSPRYKVAKRGQDVALRCDPISGHVSLFWYQQALGQGPEFLTYFQNEAQLDKSGLPSDRFFAERPEGSVSTLKIQRTQQEDSAVYLCASSFYYRDTGEEETQYFGPGTRLLVL.